A selection of T cell receptor beta chains follows, all from one sample in a study of shared clonotypes between healthy human individuals. The table came from immunoSEQ multiplex PCR; TCRdb's copy has only in-frame clones and leaves some out. The repertoire has 2 million to 2.5 million clones, 90% to 95% of them found once; the top ten carry 0.35% to 0.45%. Sequencing input: naive CD4+ T cells from PBMCs. The source of these receptors is a man aged 18 to 29 in good health. Some clones in this sample may be carry-over from other donors' samples. Each CDR3 is given with its conserved first and last residue. D genes are given only for firm matches. A row's size may be missing; if present it is once, few, many or a size class.

v_gene: TRBV19
d_gene: TRBD1
abundance: .
j_gene: TRBJ2-7
CDR3nt: TGTGCCAGTTCGGGACAGAGACTCTACGAGCAGTACTTC
CDR3aa: CASSGQRLYEQYF

v_gene: TRBV7-2
d_gene: .
abundance: .
j_gene: TRBJ2-7
CDR3nt: TGTGCCAGCAGCTTAGCGGGACGGAACGTCCACGAGCAGTACTTC
CDR3aa: CASSLAGRNVHEQYF

v_gene: TRBV30
d_gene: .
abundance: few
j_gene: TRBJ1-4
CDR3nt: TGTGCCTACCAAACAGGGCCCTGGGTTTTT
CDR3aa: CAYQTGPWVF

v_gene: TRBV10-1
d_gene: .
abundance: .
j_gene: TRBJ1-4
CDR3nt: TGCGCCAGCCCATCATGGCCAACTAATGAAAAACTGTTTTTT
CDR3aa: CASPSWPTNEKLFF

v_gene: TRBV30
d_gene: .
abundance: .
j_gene: TRBJ2-1
CDR3nt: TGTGCCTGGAGCGGCAAGAATGAGCAGTTCTTC
CDR3aa: CAWSGKNEQFF

v_gene: TRBV19
d_gene: .
abundance: .
j_gene: TRBJ1-2
CDR3nt: TGTGCCAGTAGTATAGGAGGGGGGAACGGCTACACCTTC
CDR3aa: CASSIGGGNGYTF

v_gene: TRBV25-1
d_gene: .
abundance: .
j_gene: TRBJ1-5
CDR3nt: TGTGCCAGCAGTGAAGGGGGCACGGGAAATCAGCCCCAGCATTTT
CDR3aa: CASSEGGTGNQPQHF

v_gene: TRBV29-1
d_gene: .
abundance: .
j_gene: TRBJ1-2
CDR3nt: TGCAGCGCCGCCCACAATACAGGAGACTATAACTATGGCTACACCTTC
CDR3aa: CSAAHNTGDYNYGYTF

v_gene: TRBV18
d_gene: TRBD1
abundance: .
j_gene: TRBJ2-3
CDR3nt: TGTGCCAGCTCACCTTCCTGGACAGGGGGCACAACAGATACGCAGTATTTT
CDR3aa: CASSPSWTGGTTDTQYF

v_gene: TRBV18
d_gene: TRBD2
abundance: .
j_gene: TRBJ2-7
CDR3nt: TGTGCCAGCTCACCACCGCTAGCGGGAACCTACGAGCAGTACTTC
CDR3aa: CASSPPLAGTYEQYF

v_gene: TRBV27
d_gene: .
abundance: .
j_gene: TRBJ1-1
CDR3nt: TGTGCCAGCAGTACAAGGACAGCCTATGAAGCTTTCTTT
CDR3aa: CASSTRTAYEAFF

v_gene: TRBV6-5
d_gene: .
abundance: .
j_gene: TRBJ1-4
CDR3nt: TGTGCCAGCAGCCGATCGGGTAGACGAAATGAAAAACTGTTTTTT
CDR3aa: CASSRSGRRNEKLFF

v_gene: TRBV6-5
d_gene: .
abundance: .
j_gene: TRBJ1-1
CDR3nt: TGTGCCAGCAGGCGGGACGGAAGGTCTGAAGCTTTCTTT
CDR3aa: CASRRDGRSEAFF

v_gene: TRBV6-6
d_gene: .
abundance: .
j_gene: TRBJ2-1
CDR3nt: TGTGCCAGCAGTTACGTCGATGAGCAGTTCTTC
CDR3aa: CASSYVDEQFF

v_gene: TRBV7-2
d_gene: TRBD1
abundance: .
j_gene: TRBJ2-3
CDR3nt: TGTGCCAGCAGCTTTAACAGGGGAACAGATACGCAGTATTTT
CDR3aa: CASSFNRGTDTQYF

v_gene: TRBV14
d_gene: TRBD1
abundance: .
j_gene: TRBJ1-2
CDR3nt: TGTGCCAGCAGCCAAGTACAGGGGTACTATGGCTACACCTTC
CDR3aa: CASSQVQGYYGYTF

v_gene: TRBV16
d_gene: .
abundance: .
j_gene: TRBJ1-5
CDR3nt: TGTGCCAGCAGGCCGTATAGCAATCAGCCCCAGCATTTT
CDR3aa: CASRPYSNQPQHF

v_gene: TRBV7-8
d_gene: .
abundance: .
j_gene: TRBJ1-2
CDR3nt: TGTGCCAGCAGCCCCCCCGCTGGACATGGCTACACCTTC
CDR3aa: CASSPPAGHGYTF

v_gene: TRBV28
d_gene: .
abundance: .
j_gene: TRBJ1-3
CDR3nt: TGTGCCAGCAGCCGTTTGACGGGACTCTTCTTGGGAAACACCATATATTTT
CDR3aa: CASSRLTGLFLGNTIYF

v_gene: TRBV11-2
d_gene: .
abundance: .
j_gene: TRBJ2-3
CDR3nt: TGTGCCAGCAGCAGGGAGGTCGATACGCAGTATTTT
CDR3aa: CASSREVDTQYF

v_gene: TRBV2
d_gene: .
abundance: .
j_gene: TRBJ2-3
CDR3nt: TGTGCCAGCAGTGAATACGGACTTAGCACAGATACGCAGTATTTT
CDR3aa: CASSEYGLSTDTQYF

v_gene: TRBV7-2
d_gene: .
abundance: .
j_gene: TRBJ1-1
CDR3nt: TGTGCCAGCACCCTAGAGGGACACCTGAACACTGAAGCTTTCTTT
CDR3aa: CASTLEGHLNTEAFF